The clone carrying this TCR beta chain turned up a few times. These data come from a study of shared clonotypes between healthy human individuals. PBMC DNA, left unsorted, was sequenced on ten immunoSEQ deep assay plates. The data were produced by immunoSEQ multiplex PCR, yet TCRdb's version contains in-frame clones alone and is incomplete. The sample has around 500,000 clones, 60% to 80% seen once; the top ten hold about 12%. With 1 base removed from V and 4 bases from J, the gap between germline ends came to 13 bases. The CDR3 length is 15 residues. Germline V gene data show CDR1 as SGHTA and CDR2 as FQGNSA. Donation came from healthy HIV-negative adults that had no recent acute infections or vaccinations. Nashville, Tennessee was home to all donors, each a Caucasian adult.

This clonotype originated in a woman aged 40 to 50 in good health. Some clones in this sample may be carry-over from other donors' samples. The sequenced material came from PBMCs. The V and J genes are TRBV7-2 and TRBJ1-2; D perhaps matches TRBD1 (6 bases). CDR3 coding DNA: TGTGCCAGCAGCTTAGGTTTCAGGGGTGGCTATGGCTACACCTTC. It translates to CASSLGFRGGYGYTF.